These T cell receptor beta chains were read from a single sample in a study of blood T cell repertoires in COVID-19. Clones were read by immunoSEQ multiplex PCR, and TCRdb kept only the in-frame ones, dropping some. The data hold approximately 240,000 clones, with 70% to 90% observed a single time. The sample consisted of peripheral blood. These receptors all stem from a man between 50 and 59 years old with acute or convalescent COVID-19. Both conserved end residues are part of each CDR3. Each record gives: V gene, J gene, D gene, clone size, CDR3 protein, CDR3 DNA. A D gene is named only where the DNA matches it firmly. Size is stated for part of the rows, as once, few or many counts, or as a class when the clone is expanded.

TRBV6-1,TRBJ1-2,.,.,CASSESVTFNYGYTF,TGTGCCAGCAGTGAAAGTGTGACATTTAACTATGGCTACACCTTC
TRBV14,TRBJ1-2,.,once,CASSQLRHSGVYGYTF,TGTGCCAGCAGCCAGTTAAGACACTCAGGGGTCTATGGCTACACCTTC
TRBV6-5,TRBJ1-1,.,.,CASSYMGGNTEAFF,TGTGCCAGCAGTTATATGGGGGGTAACACTGAAGCTTTCTTT
TRBV19,TRBJ2-7,TRBD2,.,CASSIVASGSYEQYF,TGTGCCAGTAGTATAGTAGCTAGCGGCTCCTACGAGCAGTACTTC
TRBV4-2,TRBJ2-5,TRBD2,.,CASSQTAARGWETQYF,TGTGCCAGCAGCCAAACGGCCGCGCGGGGGTGGGAGACCCAGTACTTC
TRBV12-3/TRBV12-4,TRBJ2-3,.,.,CASAGLAADTQYF,TGTGCCAGCGCGGGCCTTGCGGCAGATACGCAGTATTTT
TRBV3-1/TRBV3-2,TRBJ1-2,.,.,CASSRGIGYGYTF,TGTGCCAGCAGCAGGGGGATCGGCTATGGCTACACCTTC
TRBV11-2,TRBJ2-1,.,.,CASSRGQNSYNEQFF,TGTGCCAGCAGTCGAGGACAGAACTCCTACAATGAGCAGTTCTTC
TRBV7-3,TRBJ2-7,TRBD2,.,CASSSGLAGAYEQYF,TGTGCCAGCAGCTCTGGACTAGCGGGGGCCTACGAGCAGTACTTC
TRBV10-3,TRBJ2-7,.,few,CAIREEGHRYEQYF,TGTGCCATCAGGGAAGAGGGACACCGCTACGAGCAGTACTTC
TRBV30,TRBJ2-3,TRBD2,.,CAWSVRGAGLDTQYF,TGTGCCTGGAGTGTACGTGGAGCGGGGTTAGATACGCAGTATTTT
TRBV19,TRBJ1-1,.,.,CASSSPMGATEAFF,TGTGCCAGTAGTTCCCCCATGGGGGCCACTGAAGCTTTCTTT
TRBV19,TRBJ1-6,.,.,CASNTDSPNSPLHF,TGTGCCAGTAACACCGACAGCCCCAATTCACCCCTCCACTTT
TRBV3-1/TRBV3-2,TRBJ2-2,.,.,CASSRPAGELFF,TGTGCCAGCAGCCGGCCCGCCGGGGAGCTGTTTTTT
TRBV4-2,TRBJ2-2,TRBD2,.,CASSQLTSGIYTGELFF,TGTGCCAGCAGCCAATTGACTAGCGGGATTTACACCGGGGAGCTGTTTTTT
TRBV6-5,TRBJ2-2,.,once,CASSYFQKTPRRELFF,TGTGCCAGCAGTTACTTTCAGAAGACTCCGAGACGGGAGCTGTTTTTT